Shown below are 9 T cell receptor beta chains from a single sample sequenced in a study of blood T cell repertoires in COVID-19. Profiling relied on immunoSEQ multiplex PCR, and the TCRdb table lists in-frame clones only, not all of them. Among about 160,000 clones listed, 80% to 90% were seen once. Sequencing was done on a sample of peripheral blood. The origin of the receptors is an older woman who had recovered from COVID-19.

This clone was detected only a few times. This rearrangement joins TRBV4-2 to TRBJ1-3; a weak D match, TRBD1 (5 bases). This CDR3 contains 18 residues. V dropped 0 bases and J dropped 0 bases, with 15 bases sitting between them. The germline V gene encodes CDR1 LGHNA and CDR2 YNFKEQ. The DNA for the CDR3 is TGTGCCAGCAGCCAAGATGAGGGACTCGCTAGCTCTGGAAACACCATATATTTT. Protein: CASSQDEGLASSGNTIYF.

The gene calls are TRBV2 and TRBJ1-1; 7 bases are shared with TRBD1. The germline CDR1 and CDR2 sequences are SNHLY and FYNNEI. This CDR3 contains 11 residues. Trimming cost V 5 bases and J 8 bases; bases outside gene matches: 2. The chain's CDR3 is CASSKQGEAFF. In DNA, the CDR3 is TGTGCCAGCAGTAAACAGGGGGAAGCTTTCTTT.

In DNA form, the CDR3 reads TGTGCCAGCAGCCAAGAATCCAGCGGGGGGGCGGAGACCCAGTACTTC. Residues: CASSQESSGGAETQYF. The rearrangement joins TRBV4-2 to TRBJ2-5; TRBD2 aligns across 10 bases. V shed 0 bases, J shed 5 bases, and the junction held 6 bases outside the gene matches. This CDR3 comprises 16 residues. CDR1 and CDR2 (germline): LGHNA, YNFKEQ.

The V call is TRBV27, the J call TRBJ1-2; D is unresolved. The ends were cut back, 3 bases at V and 2 bases at J, with 7 bases in the middle. Germline loops: CDR1 MNHEY, CDR2 SMNVEV (reference sequence). The CDR3 has 13 residues. The CDR3 DNA follows: TGTGCCAGCAGTTTTGCGGGAAACTATGGCTACACCTTC. Its protein product is CASSFAGNYGYTF.

As to this clone: Other DNA sequences of this sample code for an identical CDR3. The chain carries TRBV5-4 and TRBJ1-2, with D tentatively TRBD1 (5 bases). V lost 4 bases, J lost 4 bases, and 8 bases lay in between. Germline lookup yields CDR1 SGHNT and CDR2 YYREEE (reference sequence). This CDR3 is built from 12 residues. The CDR3 bases are TGTGCCAGCAGCCCCGACAGCTATGGCTACACCTTC. This gives the protein CASSPDSYGYTF.

The chain combines TRBV19 with TRBJ1-6; 7 bases match TRBD1. The CDR3 loop spans 16 amino acids. Trimming removed 6 bases from V and 7 bases from J; junction bases left unmatched: 12. CDR1 and CDR2 from the germline V gene are LNHDA and SQIVND (reference sequence). CDR3: CASRKEAGQPNSPLHF. The CDR3, as DNA: TGTGCCAGTAGGAAAGAGGCGGGACAGCCCAATTCACCCCTCCACTTT.

The J gene is TRBJ1-4, the V gene TRBV6-6, with 8 bases matching TRBD1. This CDR3 spans 16 amino acids. J lost 8 bases, V lost 5 bases, and 13 bases had no gene match. Germline V gives CDR1 MNHNY, CDR2 SVGAGI (reference sequence). The CDR3 DNA follows: TGTGCCAGCAGTCTACCACCGGGACAGGCAAGGGAAAAACTGTTTTTT. This sequence encodes CASSLPPGQAREKLFF.

This clone was seen once. The chain couples TRBV11-2 to TRBJ2-7; TRBD2 aligns across 8 bases. This CDR3 contains 16 residues. Unmatched junction bases numbered 16, after V lost 6 bases and J lost 6 bases. Looked up from germline, CDR1 is SGHAT and CDR2 is FQNNGV. The CDR3 protein is CASSQTFRTGGPEQYF. In nucleotides, the CDR3 is TGTGCCAGCAGTCAGACGTTCAGGACGGGGGGGCCCGAGCAGTACTTC.

V and J are TRBV5-1 and TRBJ1-6, with 7 bases fitting TRBD1. This CDR3 spans 17 amino acids. J was trimmed by 6 bases and V by 4 bases; bases with no gene match: 13. Germline V gives CDR1 SGHRS, CDR2 YFSETQ. The CDR3 DNA reads TGCGCCAGCAGCACGACAGGGACAGCCGGCCGTAATTCACCCCTCCACTTT. Translating it yields CASSTTGTAGRNSPLHF.